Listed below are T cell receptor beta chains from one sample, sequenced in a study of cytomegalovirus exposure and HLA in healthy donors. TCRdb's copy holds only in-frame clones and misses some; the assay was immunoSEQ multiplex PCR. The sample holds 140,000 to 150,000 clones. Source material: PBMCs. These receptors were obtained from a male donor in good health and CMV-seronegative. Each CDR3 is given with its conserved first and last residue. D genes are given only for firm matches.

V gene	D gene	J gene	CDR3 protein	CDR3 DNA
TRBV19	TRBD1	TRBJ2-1	CASSASNRGYNEQFF	TGTGCCAGTAGTGCCTCCAACAGGGGATACAATGAGCAGTTCTTC
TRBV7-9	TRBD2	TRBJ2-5	CASSPLAGEETQYF	TGTGCCAGCAGCCCACTAGCGGGGGAAGAGACCCAGTACTTC
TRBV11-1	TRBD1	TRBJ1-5	CASSLTGDSNQPQHF	TGTGCCAGCAGCTTGACAGGGGATAGCAATCAGCCCCAGCATTTT
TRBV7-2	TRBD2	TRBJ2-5	CASSPGLAGEGETQYF	TGTGCCAGCAGCCCGGGACTAGCGGGAGAAGGAGAGACCCAGTACTTC
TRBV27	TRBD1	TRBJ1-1	CASTLIGDSSMNTEAFF	TGTGCCAGCACCCTTATAGGGGACAGCAGTATGAACACTGAAGCTTTCTTT
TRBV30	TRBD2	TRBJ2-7	CAWSVLRASGGYEQYF	TGTGCCTGGAGTGTACTTCGGGCTAGCGGGGGTTACGAGCAGTACTTC
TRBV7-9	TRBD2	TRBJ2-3	CASSPPGLAGGPGTDTQYF	TGTGCCAGCAGCCCCCCGGGACTAGCGGGAGGGCCGGGCACAGATACGCAGTATTTT
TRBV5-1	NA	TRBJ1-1	CASNSGLRGYMNTEAFF	TGCGCCAGCAATTCGGGCTTACGGGGGTATATGAACACTGAAGCTTTCTTT
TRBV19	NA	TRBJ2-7	CASRPSSYEQYF	TGTGCCAGTAGGCCCTCCTCCTACGAGCAGTACTTC
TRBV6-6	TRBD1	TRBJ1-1	CASSYGGTGNSEAFF	TGTGCCAGCAGTTACGGCGGGACAGGGAATTCTGAAGCTTTCTTT
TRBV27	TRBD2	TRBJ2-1	CASIAGGHYNEQFF	TGTGCCAGCATAGCGGGGGGCCATTACAATGAGCAGTTCTTC
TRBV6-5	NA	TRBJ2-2	CASRLQGTGELFF	TGTGCCAGCAGACTACAGGGCACCGGGGAGCTGTTTTTT
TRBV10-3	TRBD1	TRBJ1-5	CAISESGRGQAQPQHF	TGTGCCATCAGTGAGTCGGGCAGGGGGCAGGCTCAGCCCCAGCATTTT
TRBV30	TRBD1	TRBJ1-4	CAWSALTGGNEKLFF	TGTGCCTGGAGTGCCCTGACAGGGGGAAATGAAAAACTGTTTTTT
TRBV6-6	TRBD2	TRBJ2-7	CASTPGGGYEQYF	TGTGCCAGCACCCCGGGGGGGGGCTACGAGCAGTACTTC
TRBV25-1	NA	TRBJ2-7	CASSERVLAGADEQYF	TGTGCCAGCAGTGAAAGAGTACTTGCGGGGGCGGACGAGCAGTACTTC
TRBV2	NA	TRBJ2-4	CASSEPQQWNIQYF	TGTGCCAGCAGTGAACCGCAACAGTGGAACATTCAGTACTTC
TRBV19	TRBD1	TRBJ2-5	CASADRGQTQYF	TGTGCCAGTGCTGACAGGGGTCAGACCCAGTACTTC
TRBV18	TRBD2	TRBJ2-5	CASSPGGTRKETQYF	TGTGCCAGCTCACCAGGAGGGACTAGAAAAGAGACCCAGTACTTC
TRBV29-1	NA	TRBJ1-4	CSVGGRYNEKLFF	TGCAGCGTTGGGGGCAGATATAATGAAAAACTGTTTTTT
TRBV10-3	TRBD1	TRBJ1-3	CAISGRDRGDTIYF	TGTGCCATCAGTGGCCGGGACAGGGGAGACACCATATATTTT
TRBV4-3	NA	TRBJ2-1	CASSLGLNEQFF	TGCGCCAGCAGCCTTGGACTTAATGAGCAGTTCTTC
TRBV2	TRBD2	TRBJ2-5	CASSRDQLAGVGGTQYF	TGTGCCAGCAGCCGAGACCAACTAGCGGGAGTGGGAGGGACCCAGTACTTC
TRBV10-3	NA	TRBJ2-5	CAISESPIAEVAGRETQYF	TGTGCCATCAGTGAGTCCCCGATAGCGGAGGTGGCAGGGAGAGAGACCCAGTACTTC
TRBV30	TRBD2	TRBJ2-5	CAWLAGGGETQYF	TGTGCCTGGCTAGCGGGAGGGGGGGAGACCCAGTACTTC
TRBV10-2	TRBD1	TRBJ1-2	CASSGVWDRGYGYTF	TGCGCCAGCAGTGGTGTCTGGGACAGGGGCTATGGCTACACCTTC
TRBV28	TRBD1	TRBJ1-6	CASSLWAGGWDSPLHF	TGTGCCAGCAGTTTATGGGCAGGGGGCTGGGATTCACCCCTCCACTTT
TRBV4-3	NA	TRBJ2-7	CASSQAWRGSYEQYF	TGCGCCAGCAGCCAAGCTTGGCGGGGCTCCTACGAGCAGTACTTC
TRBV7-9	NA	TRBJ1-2	CASSLREGPGYGYTF	TGTGCCAGCAGCTTACGGGAGGGCCCGGGCTATGGCTACACCTTC
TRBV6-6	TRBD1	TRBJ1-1	CASTQSGQGLGTEAFF	TGTGCCAGCACCCAATCGGGACAGGGGTTGGGGACTGAAGCTTTCTTT
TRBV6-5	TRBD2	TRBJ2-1	CASRPWAGENEQFF	TGTGCCAGCAGGCCCTGGGCGGGGGAGAATGAGCAGTTCTTC
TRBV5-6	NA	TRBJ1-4	CASSLGGSDEKLFF	TGTGCCAGCAGCCTCGGGGGTTCGGATGAAAAACTGTTTTTT
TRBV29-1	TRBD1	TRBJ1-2	CSVEGQGAKGYTF	TGCAGCGTTGAGGGACAGGGGGCGAAAGGCTACACCTTC
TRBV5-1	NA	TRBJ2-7	CASSSTGGEQYF	TGCGCCAGCAGCTCGACAGGTGGGGAGCAGTACTTC
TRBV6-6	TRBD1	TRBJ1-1	CASSSRDRGNTEAFF	TGTGCCAGCAGTTCCCGGGACAGGGGGAACACTGAAGCTTTCTTT
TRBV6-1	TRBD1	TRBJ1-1	CASSVQQGLVAFF	TGTGCCAGCAGTGTTCAACAGGGGCTGGTAGCTTTCTTT
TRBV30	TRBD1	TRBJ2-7	CAWSTGTGSREQYF	TGTGCCTGGAGTACCGGGACAGGGAGTCGCGAGCAGTACTTC
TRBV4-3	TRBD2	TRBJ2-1	CASSQDWVRGGNEQFF	TGCGCCAGCAGCCAAGACTGGGTACGGGGGGGGAATGAGCAGTTCTTC
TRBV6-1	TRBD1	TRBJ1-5	CASSERDRELRGNQPQHF	TGTGCCAGCAGTGAACGAGACAGGGAGTTGAGAGGCAATCAGCCCCAGCATTTT
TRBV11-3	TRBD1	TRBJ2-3	CASSIQPGQGQYF	TGTGCCAGCAGTATACAACCGGGACAGGGGCAGTATTTT
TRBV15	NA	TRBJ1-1	CATRLRGSKNTEAFF	TGTGCCACCAGGTTAAGGGGGTCGAAGAACACTGAAGCTTTCTTT
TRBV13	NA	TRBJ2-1	CASSLIQVTYNEQFF	TGTGCCAGCAGCTTAATACAGGTTACCTACAATGAGCAGTTCTTC
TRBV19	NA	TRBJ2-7	CASGPTYEQYF	TGTGCCAGTGGTCCTACCTACGAGCAGTACTTC
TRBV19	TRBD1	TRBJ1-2	CASKTTDRVYGYTF	TGTGCCAGTAAAACTACGGACAGGGTCTATGGCTACACCTTC
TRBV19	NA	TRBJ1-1	CASGLKRNTEAFF	TGTGCCAGTGGACTAAAAAGGAACACTGAAGCTTTCTTT